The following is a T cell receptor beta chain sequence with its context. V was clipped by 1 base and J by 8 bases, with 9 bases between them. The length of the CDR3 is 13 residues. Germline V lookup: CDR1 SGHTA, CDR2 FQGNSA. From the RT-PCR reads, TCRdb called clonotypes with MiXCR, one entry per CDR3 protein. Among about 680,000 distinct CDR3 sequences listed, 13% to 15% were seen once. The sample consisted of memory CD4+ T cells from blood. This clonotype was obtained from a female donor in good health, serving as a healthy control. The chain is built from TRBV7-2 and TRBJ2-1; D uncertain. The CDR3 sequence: CASSLVRTDEQFF. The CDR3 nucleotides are TGTGCCAGCAGCTTAGTAAGGACCGATGAGCAGTTCTTC.